This TCR beta chain stems from a study of T cells in Graves' hyperthyroidism and ophthalmopathy (dated by TCRdb to the late 2010s). Notes on the research overall: Peripheral blood was collected at initial diagnosis, before any treatment. To identify TCR V-J signatures that set the groups apart, the researchers used a discovery cohort of 100 patients, made up of approximately 43 with Graves' ophthalmopathy and 57 with stable Graves' hyperthyroidism. Thyroid tissue and blood T-cell repertoires from several Graves' hyperthyroidism patients were also compared in the study. Following sampling, methimazole starting at 30 mg daily was given to hyperthyroidism patients, and high-dose intravenous methylprednisolone was given to ophthalmopathy patients. The approximately 90 discovery patients were randomly split 7:3 into training and test sets. The paper describes TCR Vbeta CDR3 sequencing of fewer than 150 peripheral blood samples, made up of fewer than 50 ophthalmopathy patients, more than 70 hyperthyroidism patients and roughly 17 progressor patients. Prospective prediction of ophthalmopathy was tested in an independent validation cohort consisting of under 20 hyperthyroidism patients and more than 15 patients who later progressed to ophthalmopathy.

This clonotype was counted at least ten times. The clone's antigen remains unknown. Base qualities are missing; no much larger clone stands one base away. Amplification of TCR beta CDR3 regions was carried out from RNA transcripts. The first round of RT-PCR for the TCR CDR3 was performed with the HTBI primer set and the Qiagen OneStep RT-PCR kit. Libraries were constructed in a second round of multiplex PCR, after which size selection and purification were performed. Sequencing of the libraries was done on an Illumina HiSeq2000 using paired-end 100 bp reads. Regarding the original processing steps: SOAPnuke was used to process the raw data, throwing out any read that contained adapters or uncalled bases, had a mean Phred below 15, or lacked an exact constant-primer or identifier match. COPE v1.2.5 was used to merge high-quality paired reads, and clonotypes were defined as unique nucleotide sequences. MiTCR v1.1 was used to align the clonotypes against IMGT TRBV, TRBD and TRBJ reference segments. The analysis was restricted to V-J combinations with a frequency above 0.0001, which together covered 99.2% of the repertoires. A TCS score was defined as the ratio between F50 (clonal expansion) and ExV (chaos), using BLOSUM62-based TCRdist between CDR3 peptides within each V-J. Welch's t-statistics and random forest reduced fewer than 600 V-J features to roughly 13, which were used in a naive Bayes classifier (R e1071). The public reads were reanalyzed by TCRdb: fastp trimming at Q25, MiXCR alignment, in-frame beta chains only. Every CDR3 protein is listed once, alongside the most common genes and DNA of its rows. The V and J calls were not made by the authors but by TCRdb's processing. The sample table holds more than 550,000 distinct CDR3 sequences, of which approximately 18% were seen once. The ten largest make up 15% to 20% of the sample.

Hyperthyroidism patients were newly diagnosed, had a disease duration of under 2 months, and were aged 18 to 65 years. Any patient with an uncontrolled infection, another autoimmune disease, pregnancy or lactation was excluded. Clinical symptoms, serum thyroxine and TRAb, thyroid ultrasound, and orbital computed tomography formed the basis for the diagnoses. Blood from progressor patients was collected at the time of first diagnosis with hyperthyroidism, before any ophthalmopathy symptoms had appeared. Ficoll-Paque density gradient centrifugation was used to isolate PBMCs from around 10 ml of fresh peripheral blood. Patients classed as progressors first received a Graves' hyperthyroidism diagnosis and then went on to develop ophthalmopathy during follow-up. Total RNA was extracted with Trizol reagent, and quality was checked on an Agilent 2100 Bioanalyzer. Overall study results and their limits: Blood samples also contained most of the expanded thyroid clonotypes (frequency above 0.001), which suggests that blood repertoires may reflect thyroid immune responses. In cross-validation, a model built on a 13 V-J signature told ophthalmopathy apart from stable hyperthyroidism with approximately 90% sensitivity and roughly 81% specificity, and in testing the same model reached 80%/75%. No statistical method was used to set the sample size in advance, and investigators knew the group allocation. In validation, the model predicted progression to ophthalmopathy a median of about 6 months before onset, with about 71% sensitivity and around 76% specificity.

What was sequenced was blood. This clonotype originated in a woman aged 45-60 years with Graves' hyperthyroidism that later progressed to Graves' ophthalmopathy.

The DNA is TGTGCCAGCTCACCCGCTCTCGCGATCACTGAAGCTTTCTTT. It is translated as CASSPALAITEAFF. The sequence is built from TRBV18 and TRBJ1-1, with the D gene call left open. The trim is 3 bases for V and 4 bases for J, with a gap of 12 bases between the germline ends. From the cysteine through the phenylalanine, the CDR3 covers 14 amino acids. The sequence is cut down to CDR3 DNA, 42 bases in frame from base 1. According to the germline V gene, CDR1 reads KGHSH and CDR2 reads LQKENI.